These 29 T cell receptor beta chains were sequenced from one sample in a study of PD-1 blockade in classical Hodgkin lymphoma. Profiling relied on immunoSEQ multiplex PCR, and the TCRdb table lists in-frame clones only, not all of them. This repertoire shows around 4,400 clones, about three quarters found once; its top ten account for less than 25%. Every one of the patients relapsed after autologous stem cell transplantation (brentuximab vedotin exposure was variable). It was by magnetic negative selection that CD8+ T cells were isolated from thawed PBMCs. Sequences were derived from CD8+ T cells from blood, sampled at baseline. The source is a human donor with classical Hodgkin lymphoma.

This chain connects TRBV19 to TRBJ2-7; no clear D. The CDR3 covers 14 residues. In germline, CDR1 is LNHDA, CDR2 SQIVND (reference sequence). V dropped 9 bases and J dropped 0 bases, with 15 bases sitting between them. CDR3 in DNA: TGTGCCAGCTCTCTCCCGGGTAGCTCCTACGAGCAGTACTTC. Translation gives CASSLPGSSYEQYF.

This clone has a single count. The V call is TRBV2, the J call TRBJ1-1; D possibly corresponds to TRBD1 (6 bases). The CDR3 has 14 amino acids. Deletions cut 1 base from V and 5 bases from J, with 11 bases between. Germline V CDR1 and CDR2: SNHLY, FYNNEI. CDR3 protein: CASSEVTGKTEAFF. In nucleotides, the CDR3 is TGTGCCAGCAGTGAAGTGACAGGAAAGACTGAAGCTTTCTTT.

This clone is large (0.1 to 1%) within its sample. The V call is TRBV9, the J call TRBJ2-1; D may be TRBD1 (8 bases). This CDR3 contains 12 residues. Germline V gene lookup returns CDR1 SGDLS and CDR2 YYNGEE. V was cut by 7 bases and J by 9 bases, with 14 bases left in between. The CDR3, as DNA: TGTGCCAGCGGACAGGGAGGGAGTGAGCAGTTCTTC. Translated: CASGQGGSEQFF. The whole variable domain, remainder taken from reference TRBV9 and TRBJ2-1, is DSGVTQTPKHLITATGQRVTLRCSPRSGDLSVYWYQQSLDQGLQFLIQYYNGEERAKGNILERFSAQQFPDLHSELNLSSLELGDSALYFCASGQGGSEQFFGPGTRLTVL.

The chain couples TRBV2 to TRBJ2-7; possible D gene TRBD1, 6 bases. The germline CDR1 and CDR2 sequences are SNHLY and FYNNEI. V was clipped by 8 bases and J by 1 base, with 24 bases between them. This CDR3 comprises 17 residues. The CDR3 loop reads CASHRLRTAGLSYEQYF. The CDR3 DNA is TGTGCCAGCCATCGGCTACGGACAGCAGGCCTATCCTACGAGCAGTACTTC.

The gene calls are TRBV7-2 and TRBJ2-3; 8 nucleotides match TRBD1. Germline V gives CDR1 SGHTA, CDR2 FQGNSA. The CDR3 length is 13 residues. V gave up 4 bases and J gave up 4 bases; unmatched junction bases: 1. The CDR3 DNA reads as TGTGCCAGCAGCTCGACAGGGGCAGATACGCAGTATTTT. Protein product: CASSSTGADTQYF.

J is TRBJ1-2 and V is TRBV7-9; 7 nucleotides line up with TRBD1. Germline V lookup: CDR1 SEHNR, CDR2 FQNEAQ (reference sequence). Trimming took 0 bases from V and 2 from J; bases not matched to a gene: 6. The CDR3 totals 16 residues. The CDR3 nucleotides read TGTGCCAGCAGCTTAGCGCGCGACAGGGTAAACTATGGCTACACCTTC. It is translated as CASSLARDRVNYGYTF.

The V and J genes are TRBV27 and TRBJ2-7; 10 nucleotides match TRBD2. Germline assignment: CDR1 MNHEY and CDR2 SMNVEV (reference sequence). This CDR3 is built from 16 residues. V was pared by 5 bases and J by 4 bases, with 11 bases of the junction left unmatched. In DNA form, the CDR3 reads TGTGCCAGCAGTCCTAATGGACTAGCGGATGATTACGAGCAGTACTTC. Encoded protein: CASSPNGLADDYEQYF.

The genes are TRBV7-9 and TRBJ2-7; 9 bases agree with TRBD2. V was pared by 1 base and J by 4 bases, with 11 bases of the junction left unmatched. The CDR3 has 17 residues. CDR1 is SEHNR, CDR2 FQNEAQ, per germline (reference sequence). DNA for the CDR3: TGTGCCAGCAGCTTAGGGCCCGTTGCGGGAGGGCCTTACGAGCAGTACTTC. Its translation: CASSLGPVAGGPYEQYF.

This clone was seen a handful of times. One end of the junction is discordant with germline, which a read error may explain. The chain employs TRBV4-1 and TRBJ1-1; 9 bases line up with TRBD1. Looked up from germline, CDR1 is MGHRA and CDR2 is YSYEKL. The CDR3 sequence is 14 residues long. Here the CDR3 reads CASSATGGRDEAFF. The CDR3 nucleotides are TGTGCCAGCAGCGCAACAGGGGGCCGGGATGAAGCTTTCTTT.

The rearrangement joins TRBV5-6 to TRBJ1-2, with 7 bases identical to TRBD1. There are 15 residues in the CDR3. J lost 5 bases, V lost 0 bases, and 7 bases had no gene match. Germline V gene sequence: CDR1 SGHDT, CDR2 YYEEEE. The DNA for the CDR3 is TGTGCCAGCAGCTTGGGTGACAGGGCGGGGTATGGCTACACCTTC. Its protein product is CASSLGDRAGYGYTF.

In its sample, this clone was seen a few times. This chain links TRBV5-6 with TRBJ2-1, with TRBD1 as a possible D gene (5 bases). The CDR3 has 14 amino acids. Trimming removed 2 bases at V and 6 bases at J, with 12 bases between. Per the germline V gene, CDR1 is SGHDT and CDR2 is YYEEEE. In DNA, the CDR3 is TGTGCCAGCAGCTTAGGGGTAGGTCTCAATGAGCAGTTCTTC. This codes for CASSLGVGLNEQFF.

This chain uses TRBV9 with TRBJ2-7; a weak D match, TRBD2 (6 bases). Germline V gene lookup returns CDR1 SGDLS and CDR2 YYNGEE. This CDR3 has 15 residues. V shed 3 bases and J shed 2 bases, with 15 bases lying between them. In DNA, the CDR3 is TGTGCCAGCAGCGCCGGACTTGGCGGGACCTACGAGCAGTACTTC. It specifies CASSAGLGGTYEQYF.

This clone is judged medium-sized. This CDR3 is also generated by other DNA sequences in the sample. As DNA, the CDR3 is TGTGCCAGCAGCGTGACAGAGAACTATGGCTACACCTTC. This gives the protein CASSVTENYGYTF. The genes are TRBV9 and TRBJ1-2; D is perhaps TRBD1 (5 bases). The CDR3 has 13 residues. V lost 2 bases, J lost 2 bases, and 7 bases lay in between. The V gene's germline CDR1 is SGDLS and CDR2 YYNGEE.

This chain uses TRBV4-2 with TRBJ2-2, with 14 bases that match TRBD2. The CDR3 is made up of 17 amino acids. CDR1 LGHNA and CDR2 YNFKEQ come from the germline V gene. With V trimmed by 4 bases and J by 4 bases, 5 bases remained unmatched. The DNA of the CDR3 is TGTGCCAGCAGCCGACTAGCGGGGGGGCTGGGCACCGGGGAGCTGTTTTTT. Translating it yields CASSRLAGGLGTGELFF.

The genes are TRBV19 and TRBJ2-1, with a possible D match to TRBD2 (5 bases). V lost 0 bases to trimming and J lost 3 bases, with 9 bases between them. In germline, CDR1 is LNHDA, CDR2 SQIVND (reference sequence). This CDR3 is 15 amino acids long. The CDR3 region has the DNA TGTGCCAGTAGTATAGATGGGAGCTTCTACAATGAGCAGTTCTTC. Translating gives CASSIDGSFYNEQFF.

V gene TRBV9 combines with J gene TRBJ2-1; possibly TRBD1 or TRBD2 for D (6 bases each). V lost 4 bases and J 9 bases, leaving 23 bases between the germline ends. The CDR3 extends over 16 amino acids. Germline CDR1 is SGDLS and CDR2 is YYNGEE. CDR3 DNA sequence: TGTGCCAGCAGCCCCCCCCTTGGGGGGCCGGTTGGTGAGCAGTTCTTC. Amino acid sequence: CASSPPLGGPVGEQFF.

Here the CDR3 DNA reads TGTGCCTGGACCCCGGGTCAACAGGGTACGCAGTATTTT. Its translation: CAWTPGQQGTQYF. The chain couples TRBV30 to TRBJ2-3; D is perhaps TRBD1 (6 bases). Per the germline V gene, CDR1 is GTSNPN and CDR2 is SVGIG (reference sequence). V was clipped by 4 bases and J by 8 bases, with 16 bases between them. This CDR3 has 13 amino acids.

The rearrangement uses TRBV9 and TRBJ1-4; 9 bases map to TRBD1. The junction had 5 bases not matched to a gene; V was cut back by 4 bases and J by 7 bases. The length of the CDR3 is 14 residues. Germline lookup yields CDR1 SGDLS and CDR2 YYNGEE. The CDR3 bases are TGTGCCAGCAGCCAGACAGGGGGAGGTGAAAAACTGTTTTTT. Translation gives CASSQTGGGEKLFF.

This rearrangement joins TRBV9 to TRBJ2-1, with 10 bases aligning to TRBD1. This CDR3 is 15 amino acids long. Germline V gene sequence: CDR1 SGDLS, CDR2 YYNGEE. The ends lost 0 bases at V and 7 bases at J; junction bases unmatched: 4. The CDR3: CASSVGGTGANEQFF. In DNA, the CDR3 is TGTGCCAGCAGCGTAGGTGGGACAGGGGCTAATGAGCAGTTCTTC.

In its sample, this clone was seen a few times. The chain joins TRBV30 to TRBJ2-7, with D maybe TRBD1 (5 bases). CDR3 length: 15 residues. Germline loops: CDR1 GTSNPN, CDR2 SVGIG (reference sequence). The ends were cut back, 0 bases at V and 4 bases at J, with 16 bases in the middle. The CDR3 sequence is CAWSVGAGSGYEQYF. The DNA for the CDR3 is TGTGCCTGGAGTGTAGGGGCAGGGTCCGGTTACGAGCAGTACTTC.

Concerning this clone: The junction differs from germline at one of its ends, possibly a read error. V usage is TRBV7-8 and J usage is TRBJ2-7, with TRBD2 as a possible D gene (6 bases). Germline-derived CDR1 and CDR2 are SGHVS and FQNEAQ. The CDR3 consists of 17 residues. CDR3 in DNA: TGTGCCAGCAGCTCGCCTCAAGCGGGTCGGCTGGTCGACGAGCAGTGCTTC. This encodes CASSSPQAGRLVDEQCF.

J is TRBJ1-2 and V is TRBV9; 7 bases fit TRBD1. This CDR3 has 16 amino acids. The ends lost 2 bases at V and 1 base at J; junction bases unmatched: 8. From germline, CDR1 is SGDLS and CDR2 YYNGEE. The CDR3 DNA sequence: TGTGCCAGCAGCGTCCCCCACAGGGGACTTAACTATGGCTACACCTTC. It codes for CASSVPHRGLNYGYTF.

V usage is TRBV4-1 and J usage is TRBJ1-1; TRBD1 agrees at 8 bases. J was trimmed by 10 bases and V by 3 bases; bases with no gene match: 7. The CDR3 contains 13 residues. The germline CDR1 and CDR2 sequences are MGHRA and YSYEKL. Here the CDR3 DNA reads TGCGCCAGCAGCCACGGCAGGGGGCAAGGAGCTTTCTTT. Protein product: CASSHGRGQGAFF.

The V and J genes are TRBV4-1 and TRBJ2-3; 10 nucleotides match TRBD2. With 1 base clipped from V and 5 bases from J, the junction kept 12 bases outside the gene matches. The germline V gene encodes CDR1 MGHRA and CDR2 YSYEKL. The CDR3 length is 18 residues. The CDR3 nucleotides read TGCGCCAGCAGCCAAGGCCCTCGGCCTAGCGGGAGAGTAGATACGCAGTATTTT. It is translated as CASSQGPRPSGRVDTQYF.

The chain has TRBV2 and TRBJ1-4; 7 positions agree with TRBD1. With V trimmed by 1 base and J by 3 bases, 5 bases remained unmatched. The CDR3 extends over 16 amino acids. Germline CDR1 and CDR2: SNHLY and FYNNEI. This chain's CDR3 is CASSEVVRGPNEKLFF. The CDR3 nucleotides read TGTGCCAGCAGTGAAGTCGTGAGGGGGCCTAATGAAAAACTGTTTTTT.

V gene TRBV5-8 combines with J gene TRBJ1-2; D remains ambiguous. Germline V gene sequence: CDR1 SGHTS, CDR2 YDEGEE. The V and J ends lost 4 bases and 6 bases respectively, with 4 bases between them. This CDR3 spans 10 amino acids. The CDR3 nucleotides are TGTGCCAGCAGCCATGATGGCTACACCTTC. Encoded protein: CASSHDGYTF.

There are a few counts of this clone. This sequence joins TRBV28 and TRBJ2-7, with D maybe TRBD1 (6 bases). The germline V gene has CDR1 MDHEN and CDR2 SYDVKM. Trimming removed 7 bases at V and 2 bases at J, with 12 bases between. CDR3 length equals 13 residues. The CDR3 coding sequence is TGTGCCAGCACCCAGGGGCCCACCTACGAGCAGTACTTC. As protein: CASTQGPTYEQYF.

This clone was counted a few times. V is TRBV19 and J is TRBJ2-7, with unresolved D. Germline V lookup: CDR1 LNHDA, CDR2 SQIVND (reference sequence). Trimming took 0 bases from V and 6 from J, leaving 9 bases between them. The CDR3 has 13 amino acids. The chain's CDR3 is CASSIEIPGEQYF. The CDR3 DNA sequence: TGTGCCAGTAGTATAGAAATACCGGGCGAGCAGTACTTC.

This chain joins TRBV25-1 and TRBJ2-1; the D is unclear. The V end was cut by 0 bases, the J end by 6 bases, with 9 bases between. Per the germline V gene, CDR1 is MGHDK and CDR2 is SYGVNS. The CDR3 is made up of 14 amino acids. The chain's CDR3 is CASSEYVAFNEQFF. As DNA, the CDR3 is TGTGCCAGCAGTGAATATGTGGCTTTCAATGAGCAGTTCTTC.